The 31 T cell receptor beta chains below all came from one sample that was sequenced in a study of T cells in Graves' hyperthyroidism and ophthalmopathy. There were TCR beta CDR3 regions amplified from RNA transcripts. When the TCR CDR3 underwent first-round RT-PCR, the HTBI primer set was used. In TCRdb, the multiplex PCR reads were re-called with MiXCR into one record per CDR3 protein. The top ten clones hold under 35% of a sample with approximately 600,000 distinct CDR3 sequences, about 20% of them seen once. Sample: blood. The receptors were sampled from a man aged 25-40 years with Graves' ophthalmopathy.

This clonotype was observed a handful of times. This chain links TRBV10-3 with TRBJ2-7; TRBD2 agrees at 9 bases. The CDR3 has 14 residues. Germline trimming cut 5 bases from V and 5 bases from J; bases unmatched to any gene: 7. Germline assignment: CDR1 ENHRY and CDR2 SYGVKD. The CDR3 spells CAISYAGGIDEQYF. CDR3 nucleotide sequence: TGTGCCATCAGTTATGCGGGAGGGATAGACGAGCAGTACTTC.

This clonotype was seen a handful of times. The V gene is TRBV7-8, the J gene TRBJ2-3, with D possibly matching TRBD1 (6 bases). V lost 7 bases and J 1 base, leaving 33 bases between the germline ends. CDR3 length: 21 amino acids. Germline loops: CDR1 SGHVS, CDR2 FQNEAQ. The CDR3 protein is CASILYPSGQISKWGTDTQYF. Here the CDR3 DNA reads TGTGCCAGCATCCTCTACCCGTCCGGACAGATATCCAAGTGGGGCACAGATACGCAGTATTTT.

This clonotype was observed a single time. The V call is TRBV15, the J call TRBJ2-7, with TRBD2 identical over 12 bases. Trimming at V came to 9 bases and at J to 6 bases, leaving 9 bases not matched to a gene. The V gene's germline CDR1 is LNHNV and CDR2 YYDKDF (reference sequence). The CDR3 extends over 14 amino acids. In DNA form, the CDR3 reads TGTGCCACTAGCCAGACTAGCGGGAGAATCGAGCAGTACTTC. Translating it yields CATSQTSGRIEQYF.

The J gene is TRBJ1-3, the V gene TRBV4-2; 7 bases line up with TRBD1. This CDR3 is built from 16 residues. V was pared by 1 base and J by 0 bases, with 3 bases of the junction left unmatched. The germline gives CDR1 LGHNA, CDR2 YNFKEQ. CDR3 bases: TGTGCCAGCAGCCAAGTGACAGGGAGCTCTGGAAACACCATATATTTT. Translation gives CASSQVTGSSGNTIYF.

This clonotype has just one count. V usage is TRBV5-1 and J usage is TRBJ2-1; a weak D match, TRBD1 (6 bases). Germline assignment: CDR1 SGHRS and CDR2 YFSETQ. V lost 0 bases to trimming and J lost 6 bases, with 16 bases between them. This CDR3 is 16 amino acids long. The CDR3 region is CASSLAFGRGRNEQFF. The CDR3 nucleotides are TGCGCCAGCAGCTTGGCGTTCGGCAGGGGTCGCAATGAGCAGTTCTTC.

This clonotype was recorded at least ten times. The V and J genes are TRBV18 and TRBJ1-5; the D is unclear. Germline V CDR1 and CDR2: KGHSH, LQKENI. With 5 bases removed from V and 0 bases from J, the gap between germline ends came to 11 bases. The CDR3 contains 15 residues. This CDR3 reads CASSDNHRSNQPQHF. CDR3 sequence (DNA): TGTGCCAGCTCAGACAACCACCGTAGCAATCAGCCCCAGCATTTT.

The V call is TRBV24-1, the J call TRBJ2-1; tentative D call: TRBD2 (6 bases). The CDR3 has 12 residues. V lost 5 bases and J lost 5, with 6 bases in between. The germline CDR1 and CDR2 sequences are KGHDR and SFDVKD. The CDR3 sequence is CATSAGDNEQFF. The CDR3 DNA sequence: TGTGCCACCAGTGCGGGGGACAATGAGCAGTTCTTC.

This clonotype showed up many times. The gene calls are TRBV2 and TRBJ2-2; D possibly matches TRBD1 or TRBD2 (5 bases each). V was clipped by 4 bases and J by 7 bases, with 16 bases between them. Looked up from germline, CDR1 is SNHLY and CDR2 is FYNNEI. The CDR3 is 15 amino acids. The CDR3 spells CASSGGPGGYGELFF. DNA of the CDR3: TGTGCCAGCAGTGGCGGGCCTGGGGGATACGGGGAGCTGTTTTTT.

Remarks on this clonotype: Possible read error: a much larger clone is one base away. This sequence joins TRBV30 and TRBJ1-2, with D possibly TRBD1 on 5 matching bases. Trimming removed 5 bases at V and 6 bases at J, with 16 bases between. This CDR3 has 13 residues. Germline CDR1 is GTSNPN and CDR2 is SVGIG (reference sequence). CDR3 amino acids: CAWQRQSGNGYTF. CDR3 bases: TGTGCCTGGCAGAGACAGTCTGGGAATGGCTACACCTTC. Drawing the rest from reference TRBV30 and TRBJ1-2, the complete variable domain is SQTIHQWPATLVQPVGSPLSLECTVEGTSNPNLYWYRQAAGRGLQLLFYSVGIGQISSEVPQNLSASRPQDRQFILSSKKLLLSDSGFYLCAWQRQSGNGYTFGSGTRLTVV.

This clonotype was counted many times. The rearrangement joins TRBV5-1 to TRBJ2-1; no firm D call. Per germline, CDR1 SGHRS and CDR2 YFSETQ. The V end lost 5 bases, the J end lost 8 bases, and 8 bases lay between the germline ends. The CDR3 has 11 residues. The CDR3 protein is CASSLIDEQFF. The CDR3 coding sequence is TGCGCCAGCAGTCTAATAGATGAGCAGTTCTTC.

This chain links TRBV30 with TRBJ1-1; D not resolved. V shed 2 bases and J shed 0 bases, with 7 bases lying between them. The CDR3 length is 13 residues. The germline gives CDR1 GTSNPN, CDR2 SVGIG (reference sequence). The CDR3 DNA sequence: TGTGCCTGGAGTCCTGGGCTGAACACTGAAGCTTTCTTT. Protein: CAWSPGLNTEAFF. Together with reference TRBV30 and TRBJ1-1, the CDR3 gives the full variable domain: SQTIHQWPATLVQPVGSPLSLECTVEGTSNPNLYWYRQAAGRGLQLLFYSVGIGQISSEVPQNLSASRPQDRQFILSSKKLLLSDSGFYLCAWSPGLNTEAFFGQGTRLTVV.

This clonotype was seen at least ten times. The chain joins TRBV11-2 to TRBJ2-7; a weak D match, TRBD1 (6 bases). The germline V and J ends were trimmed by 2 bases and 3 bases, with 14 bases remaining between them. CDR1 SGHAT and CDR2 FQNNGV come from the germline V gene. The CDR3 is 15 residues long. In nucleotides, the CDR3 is TGTGCCAGCAGCTTAAGGACAGTCGGACGCTACGAGCAGTACTTC. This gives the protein CASSLRTVGRYEQYF.

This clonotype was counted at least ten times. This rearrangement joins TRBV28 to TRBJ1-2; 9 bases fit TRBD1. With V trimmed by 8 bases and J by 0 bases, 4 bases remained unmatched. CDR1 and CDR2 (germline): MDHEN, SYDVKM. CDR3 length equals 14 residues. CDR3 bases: TGTGCCAGCTGTGACAGGGGGACTAACTATGGCTACACCTTC. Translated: CASCDRGTNYGYTF.

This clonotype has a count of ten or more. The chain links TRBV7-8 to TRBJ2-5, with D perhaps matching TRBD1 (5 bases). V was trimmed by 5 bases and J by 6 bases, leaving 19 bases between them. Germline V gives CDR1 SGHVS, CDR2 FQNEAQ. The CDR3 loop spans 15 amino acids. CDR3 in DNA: TGTGCCAGCAGCCCCAGGGCCCAGGGCGGAAAGACCCAGTACTTC. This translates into CASSPRAQGGKTQYF.

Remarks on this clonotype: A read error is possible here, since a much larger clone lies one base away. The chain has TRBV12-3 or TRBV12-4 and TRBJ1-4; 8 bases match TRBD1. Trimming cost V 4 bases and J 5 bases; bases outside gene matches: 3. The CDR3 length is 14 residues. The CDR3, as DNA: TGTGCCAGCAGTTCGACAGGGGACAATGAAAAACTGTTTTTT. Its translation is CASSSTGDNEKLFF.

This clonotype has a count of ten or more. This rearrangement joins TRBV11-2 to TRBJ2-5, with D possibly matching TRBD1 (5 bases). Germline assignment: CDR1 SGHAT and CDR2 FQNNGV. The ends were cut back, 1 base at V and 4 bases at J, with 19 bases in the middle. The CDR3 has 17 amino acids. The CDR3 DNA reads TGTGCCAGCAGCTTAGCCGCCGACAGTTTTTCCCGAGAGACCCAGTACTTC. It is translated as CASSLAADSFSRETQYF.

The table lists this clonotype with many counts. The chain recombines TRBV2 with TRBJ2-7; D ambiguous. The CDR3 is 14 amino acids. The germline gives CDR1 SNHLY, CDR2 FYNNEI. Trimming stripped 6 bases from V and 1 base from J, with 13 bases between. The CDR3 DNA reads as TGTGCCAGCAGAAGAAGTCTAATGTCCTACGAGCAGTACTTC. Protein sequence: CASRRSLMSYEQYF.

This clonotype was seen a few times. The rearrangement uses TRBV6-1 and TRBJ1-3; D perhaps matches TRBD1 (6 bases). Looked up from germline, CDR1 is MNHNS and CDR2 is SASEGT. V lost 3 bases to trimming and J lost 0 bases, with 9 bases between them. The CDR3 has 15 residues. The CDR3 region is CASSDRTDSGNTIYF. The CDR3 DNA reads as TGTGCCAGCAGTGATCGGACAGACTCTGGAAACACCATATATTTT.

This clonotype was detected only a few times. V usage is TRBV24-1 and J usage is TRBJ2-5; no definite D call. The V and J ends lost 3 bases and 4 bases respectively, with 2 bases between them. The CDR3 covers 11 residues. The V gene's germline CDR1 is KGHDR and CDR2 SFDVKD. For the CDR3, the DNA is TGTGCCACCAGTGATCGAGAGACCCAGTACTTC. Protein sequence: CATSDRETQYF.

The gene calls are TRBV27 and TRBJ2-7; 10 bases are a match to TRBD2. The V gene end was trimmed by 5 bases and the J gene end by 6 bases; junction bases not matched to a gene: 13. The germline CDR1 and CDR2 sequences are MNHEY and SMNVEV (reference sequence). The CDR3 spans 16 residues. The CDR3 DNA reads TGTGCCAGCAGTCCGAAGTGGGGGCTAGCGGGAGCCGAGCAGTACTTC. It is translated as CASSPKWGLAGAEQYF.

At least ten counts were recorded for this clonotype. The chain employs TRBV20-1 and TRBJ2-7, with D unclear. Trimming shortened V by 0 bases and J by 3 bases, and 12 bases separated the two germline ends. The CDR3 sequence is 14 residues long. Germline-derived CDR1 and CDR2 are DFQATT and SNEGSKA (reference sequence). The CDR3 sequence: CSARDIGGYYEQYF. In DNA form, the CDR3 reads TGCAGTGCTAGAGATATTGGTGGTTACTACGAGCAGTACTTC.

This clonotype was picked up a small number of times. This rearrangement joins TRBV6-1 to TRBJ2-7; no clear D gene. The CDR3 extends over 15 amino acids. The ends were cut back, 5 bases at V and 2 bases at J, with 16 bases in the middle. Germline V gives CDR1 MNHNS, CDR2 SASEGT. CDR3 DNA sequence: TGTGCCAGCAGTTCCATAAACCTACAGCCCTACGAGCAGTACTTC. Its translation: CASSSINLQPYEQYF.

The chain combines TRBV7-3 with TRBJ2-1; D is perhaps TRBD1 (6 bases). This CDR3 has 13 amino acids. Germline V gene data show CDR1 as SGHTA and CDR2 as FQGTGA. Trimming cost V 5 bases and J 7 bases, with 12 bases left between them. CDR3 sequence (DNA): TGTGCCAGCAGCCCCAGTAGGGGGAATGAGCAGTTCTTC. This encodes CASSPSRGNEQFF.

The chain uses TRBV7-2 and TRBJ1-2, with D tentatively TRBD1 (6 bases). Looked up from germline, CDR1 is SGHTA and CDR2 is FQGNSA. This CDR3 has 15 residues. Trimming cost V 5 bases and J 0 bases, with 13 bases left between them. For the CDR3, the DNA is TGTGCCAGCAGCCAGGAGGGGGGCGCTAACTATGGCTACACCTTC. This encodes CASSQEGGANYGYTF.

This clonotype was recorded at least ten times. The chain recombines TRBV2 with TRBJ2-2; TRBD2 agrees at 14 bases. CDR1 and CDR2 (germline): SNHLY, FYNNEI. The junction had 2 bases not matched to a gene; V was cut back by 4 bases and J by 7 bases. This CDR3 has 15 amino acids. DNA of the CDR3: TGTGCCAGCAGTGGACTAGCGGGAGGGGTCGGGGAGCTGTTTTTT. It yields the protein CASSGLAGGVGELFF.

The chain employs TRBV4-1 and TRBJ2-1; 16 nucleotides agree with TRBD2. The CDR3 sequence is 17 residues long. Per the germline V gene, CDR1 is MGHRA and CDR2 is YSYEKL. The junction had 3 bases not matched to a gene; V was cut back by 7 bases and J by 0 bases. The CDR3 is CASKGLAGGSSYNEQFF. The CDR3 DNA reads TGCGCCAGCAAGGGACTAGCGGGAGGGAGCTCCTACAATGAGCAGTTCTTC.

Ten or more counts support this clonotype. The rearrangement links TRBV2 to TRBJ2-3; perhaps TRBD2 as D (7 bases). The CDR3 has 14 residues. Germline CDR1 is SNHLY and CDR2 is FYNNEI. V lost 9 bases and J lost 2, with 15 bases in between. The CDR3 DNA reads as TGTGCCAGTAACTCCGGGGGGCCCACAGATACGCAGTATTTT. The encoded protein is CASNSGGPTDTQYF.

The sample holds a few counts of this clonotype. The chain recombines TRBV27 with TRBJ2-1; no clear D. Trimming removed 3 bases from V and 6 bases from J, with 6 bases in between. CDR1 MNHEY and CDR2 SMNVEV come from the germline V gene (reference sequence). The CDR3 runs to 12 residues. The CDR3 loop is CASSFYPNEQFF. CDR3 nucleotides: TGTGCCAGCAGTTTCTATCCCAATGAGCAGTTCTTC.

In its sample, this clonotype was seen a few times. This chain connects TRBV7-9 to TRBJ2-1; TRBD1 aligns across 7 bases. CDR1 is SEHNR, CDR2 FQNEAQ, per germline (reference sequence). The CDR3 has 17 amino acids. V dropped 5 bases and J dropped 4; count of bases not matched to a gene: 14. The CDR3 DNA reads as TGTGCCAGCAGCACCAGATGGACAGGCCTTAATTACAATGAGCAGTTCTTC. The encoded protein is CASSTRWTGLNYNEQFF.

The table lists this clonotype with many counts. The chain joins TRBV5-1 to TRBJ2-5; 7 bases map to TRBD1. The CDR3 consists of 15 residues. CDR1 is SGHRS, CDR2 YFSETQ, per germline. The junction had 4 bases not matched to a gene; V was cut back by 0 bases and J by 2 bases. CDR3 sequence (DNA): TGCGCCAGCAGCTTGGCCGGGACAGAGCAAGAGACCCAGTACTTC. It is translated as CASSLAGTEQETQYF.

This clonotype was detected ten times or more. CDR3 sequence reads: CASSLDTYSSYNEQFF. Written as DNA, the CDR3 is TGTGCCAGCAGTTTAGATACGTATAGCTCCTACAATGAGCAGTTCTTC. V is TRBV27 and J is TRBJ2-1; D is ambiguous. Per germline, CDR1 MNHEY and CDR2 SMNVEV (reference sequence). Trimming took 2 bases from V and 0 from J, leaving 11 bases between them. The CDR3 consists of 16 residues.